Listed below are T cell receptor beta chains from one sample, sequenced in a study of T cell responses to AZD1222 COVID-19 vaccine. Sequenced by immunoSEQ multiplex PCR; TCRdb stores in-frame clones only, minus some. The repertoire holds about 140,000 clones, with 80% to 95% as singletons. Specimen: peripheral blood, collected 28 days after the second AZD1222 dose. These receptors all come from an adult who received the AZD1222 COVID-19 vaccine. CDR3s include the opening cysteine and the closing phenylalanine or tryptophan. A D gene is named only where the DNA matches it firmly. The listing skips clone size in some rows; elsewhere it reads once, few, many or a size class.

V gene	D gene	J gene	clone size	CDR3 protein	CDR3 DNA
TRBV11-2	TRBD1	TRBJ2-7	few	CASSSWDRHYEQYF	TGTGCCAGCAGCTCCTGGGACAGACACTACGAGCAGTACTTC
TRBV11-2	NA	TRBJ2-5	NA	CASSPRAGWETQYF	TGTGCCAGCAGCCCTCGAGCGGGTTGGGAGACCCAGTACTTC
TRBV7-3	NA	TRBJ1-1	once	CASSFQRNTEAFF	TGTGCCAGCAGCTTTCAACGGAACACTGAAGCTTTCTTT
TRBV15	NA	TRBJ2-7	NA	CATSSSPASGRYYEQYF	TGTGCCACCAGCAGTTCGCCTGCCTCGGGTAGATACTACGAGCAGTACTTC
TRBV6-5	TRBD1	TRBJ2-7	NA	CASSWDRGLDEQYF	TGTGCCAGCAGCTGGGACAGGGGGCTAGACGAGCAGTACTTC
TRBV7-3	NA	TRBJ2-3	NA	CASSIQGATDTQYF	TGTGCCAGCAGTATTCAAGGGGCCACAGATACGCAGTATTTT
TRBV11-2	NA	TRBJ2-1	NA	CASSPSFGGEQFF	TGTGCCAGCAGCCCTTCGTTCGGCGGTGAGCAGTTCTTC
TRBV4-2	TRBD1	TRBJ2-3	once	CASSPRQGDSSTDTQYF	TGTGCCAGCAGCCCCCGACAGGGGGACTCTAGCACAGATACGCAGTATTTT
TRBV4-2	NA	TRBJ1-1	NA	CASSLEGGRMNTEAFF	TGTGCCAGCAGCCTTGAAGGAGGACGGATGAACACTGAAGCTTTCTTT
TRBV13	NA	TRBJ1-1	NA	CASSGSTEAFF	TGTGCCAGCAGCGGTAGCACTGAAGCTTTCTTT
TRBV28	NA	TRBJ1-2	NA	CASSSQGGDYYGYTF	TGTGCCAGCAGTTCTCAGGGAGGGGACTACTATGGCTACACCTTC
TRBV18	NA	TRBJ1-1	NA	CASSLRQGAMNTEAFF	TGTGCCAGCTCACTACGGCAGGGTGCGATGAACACTGAAGCTTTCTTT
TRBV30	NA	TRBJ1-6	NA	CASHSVWNSPLHF	TGTGCCTCTCACTCGGTTTGGAATTCACCCCTCCACTTT
TRBV11-3	TRBD1	TRBJ2-7	NA	CASSLVRQGAAYEQYF	TGTGCCAGCAGCTTAGTACGACAGGGGGCCGCCTACGAGCAGTACTTC
TRBV7-8	NA	TRBJ2-2	NA	CASSLELWLARTGELFF	TGTGCCAGCAGCTTAGAATTATGGCTAGCGCGGACCGGGGAGCTGTTTTTT
TRBV4-1	TRBD2	TRBJ2-5	NA	CASSPGTSGKQETQYF	TGCGCCAGCAGCCCGGGGACTAGCGGAAAACAAGAGACCCAGTACTTC
TRBV5-5	NA	TRBJ1-2	once	CASREGTSNYGYTF	TGTGCCAGCAGAGAGGGGACATCCAACTATGGCTACACCTTC
TRBV21-1	NA	TRBJ2-2	once	CASSKVTDTSEENTGELFF	TGTGCCAGCAGCAAAGTAACGGACACTAGCGAAGAGAACACCGGGGAGCTGTTTTTT
TRBV6-1	NA	TRBJ1-5	NA	CASSEARGQPQHF	TGTGCCAGCAGTGAAGCCCGAGGTCAGCCCCAGCATTTT
TRBV5-6	TRBD1	TRBJ1-2	NA	CASSWDRGQDGYTF	TGTGCCAGCAGCTGGGACAGGGGGCAGGACGGCTACACCTTC
TRBV23-1	NA	TRBJ1-1	NA	CASSRVNSGAPLSTTEAFF	TGCGCCAGCAGTCGAGTAAATTCCGGGGCCCCCCTCTCCACTACTGAAGCTTTCTTT
TRBV30	NA	TRBJ1-4	NA	CAWRGGTNEKLFF	TGTGCCTGGAGGGGCGGAACTAATGAAAAACTGTTTTTT
TRBV9	TRBD2	TRBJ2-1	NA	CASSGGLAYNEQFF	TGTGCCAGCAGCGGGGGACTAGCCTACAATGAGCAGTTCTTC
TRBV7-6	TRBD1	TRBJ1-4	NA	CASSPTGGYEKLFF	TGTGCCAGCAGCCCGACAGGGGGCTACGAAAAACTGTTTTTT
TRBV7-9	NA	TRBJ1-6	NA	CASSLYAQFSSPLHF	TGTGCCAGCAGCTTATACGCGCAGTTCAGTTCACCCCTCCACTTT
TRBV11-2	NA	TRBJ1-2	NA	CASSLDPLSGYTF	TGTGCCAGCAGCTTAGATCCTCTGAGTGGCTACACCTTC
TRBV19	NA	TRBJ1-2	NA	CASSLGGVGYTF	TGTGCCAGTAGTTTGGGTGGGGTTGGCTACACCTTC
TRBV7-2	NA	TRBJ2-3	NA	CASSLSGPTRDTQYF	TGTGCCAGCAGCCTTTCGGGACCGACTAGGGATACGCAGTATTTT
TRBV28	TRBD1	TRBJ1-5	NA	CASSLGPGQGIHQPQHF	TGTGCCAGCAGCCTTGGGCCGGGACAGGGAATACATCAGCCCCAGCATTTT
TRBV5-1	NA	TRBJ1-1	NA	CASSLIQGEAFF	TGCGCCAGCAGCTTGATACAGGGTGAGGCTTTCTTT
TRBV5-1	NA	TRBJ1-1	NA	CASRDRTEAFF	TGCGCCAGCCGCGACAGAACTGAAGCTTTCTTT
TRBV11-1	NA	TRBJ1-6	once	CASSADRMANSPLHF	TGTGCCAGCAGCGCGGACCGTATGGCGAATTCACCCCTCCACTTT
TRBV10-1	TRBD1	TRBJ1-3	NA	CATNTGTGDRIVSGNTIYF	TGCGCCACTAACACCGGGACAGGAGACCGAATCGTCTCTGGAAACACCATATATTTT
TRBV7-9	TRBD2	TRBJ2-1	NA	CASSLVERGVNNEQFF	TGTGCCAGCAGCTTAGTGGAGCGGGGGGTAAACAATGAGCAGTTCTTC
TRBV27	NA	TRBJ1-2	NA	CASSPQGGWGGYTF	TGTGCCAGCAGTCCCCAAGGGGGTTGGGGTGGCTACACCTTC
TRBV6-4	NA	TRBJ1-6	NA	CASSDSYDSPLHF	TGTGCCAGCAGTGACTCATATGATTCACCCCTCCACTTT
TRBV4-1	NA	TRBJ1-1	once	CASSQAHRKGEAFF	TGCGCCAGCAGCCAAGCACACAGGAAAGGAGAGGCTTTCTTT
TRBV7-9	TRBD2	TRBJ2-1	NA	CASSLSSGGPSGNEQFF	TGTGCCAGCAGCTTATCTAGCGGGGGCCCCTCGGGGAATGAGCAGTTCTTC
TRBV20-1	NA	TRBJ1-2	NA	CSASSLDQTGYGYTF	TGCAGTGCTAGTAGCCTGGACCAAACGGGCTATGGCTACACCTTC
TRBV7-2	NA	TRBJ1-1	NA	CASSLPSLQGVTEAFF	TGTGCCAGCAGCTTACCCTCATTACAGGGTGTTACTGAAGCTTTCTTT
TRBV7-9	TRBD1	TRBJ1-2	NA	CASTARGLDGYTF	TGTGCCAGCACGGCCAGGGGGCTAGACGGCTACACCTTC
TRBV27	NA	TRBJ1-1	NA	CASSPGNGGTEAFF	TGTGCCAGCAGCCCAGGGAATGGGGGCACTGAAGCTTTCTTT
TRBV30	NA	TRBJ2-5	NA	CAWSVLWETQYF	TGTGCCTGGAGTGTCCTCTGGGAGACCCAGTACTTC
TRBV19	NA	TRBJ1-1	NA	CASSIPGDAGEAFF	TGTGCCAGTAGTATACCAGGGGACGCGGGGGAAGCTTTCTTT
TRBV5-1	NA	TRBJ1-2	NA	CASSPGINYGYTF	TGCGCCAGCAGCCCCGGGATTAACTATGGCTACACCTTC
TRBV27	NA	TRBJ2-3	NA	CASSPQRSSGTDTQYF	TGTGCCAGCAGTCCCCAAAGATCGTCAGGCACAGATACGCAGTATTTT
TRBV18	NA	TRBJ1-1	NA	CASSRQVENTEAFF	TGTGCCAGCTCAAGACAGGTGGAGAACACTGAAGCTTTCTTT
TRBV30	NA	TRBJ1-5	NA	CAWSVGQRSNQPQHF	TGTGCCTGGAGTGTGGGTCAGCGAAGCAATCAGCCCCAGCATTTT
TRBV4-3	NA	TRBJ1-2	NA	CASSRGGYGYTF	TGCGCCAGCAGCCGCGGGGGGTATGGCTACACCTTC
TRBV6-6	NA	TRBJ1-5	NA	CASRGDGNQPQHF	TGTGCCAGCAGAGGGGACGGCAATCAGCCCCAGCATTTT
TRBV4-2	NA	TRBJ1-4	once	CASSRGETVKLFF	TGTGCCAGCAGCCGGGGGGAAACGGTAAAACTGTTTTTT
TRBV30	NA	TRBJ1-3	NA	CAWTGSGNTIYF	TGTGCCTGGACGGGATCCGGAAACACCATATATTTT
TRBV4-1	NA	TRBJ2-2	NA	CASSQGEWNTGELFF	TGCGCCAGCAGCCAGGGTGAGTGGAACACCGGGGAGCTGTTTTTT